The clone carrying this T cell receptor (beta chain) was counted between two and nine times. Its antigen is currently unknown. The data were obtained in a study of blood T cells in healthy people across ages. Donation came from healthy Caucasian individuals in Russia who were aged about 6 to 100. The use of a sample-barcoded 5' primer and a J-beta primer mix characterized a second PCR of roughly 6 to 12 cycles. TCRdb re-called the 5' RACE reads with MiXCR, one entry per CDR3 protein. The sample includes roughly 800,000 distinct CDR3 sequences, just under 25% seen only once; the top ten take under 4.5%. Findings and caveats of the study: The percentage of naive T cells correlated strongly with TCR beta diversity.

The data were also submitted as part of a second study, on T cells of mothers and their children. This second study says: Three healthy Caucasian mothers and their six children were the donors. It was observed that no persistent microchimeric T cell clones could be detected.

The sample was blood. This clonotype was obtained from a boy younger than 18 in good health.

CDR3 residues: CSVEGPSETQYF. Written as DNA, the CDR3 is TGCAGCGTTGAGGGACCCTCGGAGACCCAGTACTTC. The V gene is TRBV29-1, the J gene TRBJ2-5; D possibly uses TRBD1 or TRBD2 (5 bases each). Trimming stripped 3 bases from V and 5 bases from J, with 10 bases between. CDR3 length: 12 amino acids. Germline V gene data show CDR1 as SQVTM and CDR2 as ANQGSEA. The variable domain in full, completed from reference TRBV29-1 and TRBJ2-5, reads SAVISQKPSRDICQRGTSLTIQCQVDSQVTMMFWYRQQPGQSLTLIATANQGSEATYESGFVIDKFPISRPNLTFSTLTVSNMSPEDSSIYLCSVEGPSETQYFGPGTRLLVL.